This T cell receptor (beta chain) emerged from a study of shared clonotypes between healthy human individuals. Overall study context: The donor group consisted of two women and a few men, aged 18 to 49.

General study results and limits: Donor clonotype sharing was expected to depend on sequencing depth.

There were no recent acute infections or vaccinations among the donors, who were healthy HIV-negative adults. The germline V gene encodes CDR1 KGHSH and CDR2 LQKENI. V shed 1 base and J shed 3 bases, with 16 bases lying between them. This CDR3 has 17 amino acids. Concerning this clone: As yet, its antigen is unknown.

Several immunoSEQ plates held equal portions of the genomic DNA taken from each subset. Here immunoSEQ multiplex PCR was the method, and the copy in TCRdb shows in-frame clones only, minus some. This sample has roughly 1.4 million clones; around 98.5% occur once, and the top ten carry around 0.33%. J is TRBJ2-4 and V is TRBV18, with D perhaps matching TRBD1 (5 bases). This receptor was obtained from a man between 25 and 39 years old in good health. Sequencing was performed on naive CD4+ T cells sorted from blood. Subset: CD45RA+ positively selected. The CDR3 reads CASSPLGQGLVKNIQYF. As DNA, the CDR3 is TGTGCCAGCTCACCACTCGGACAAGGATTAGTCAAAAACATTCAGTACTTC.